A few counts support the clone carrying this T cell receptor beta chain. Its cognate antigen is unknown. Trimming removed 6 bases at V and 5 bases at J, with 21 bases between. The CDR3 is made up of 16 amino acids. Germline V gene lookup returns CDR1 MNHNY and CDR2 SVGAGI (reference sequence). As every portion of the isolated RNA was reverse transcribed, the sequencing read expressed TCRB transcripts. Data came from immunoSEQ multiplex PCR; TCRdb stores just in-frame clones and leaves some out. The sample holds 140,000 to 150,000 clones, roughly 10% seen once. Via CD45RO/CCR7/CD25/CD127/CD95/CD27, cells of the CD4+ naive, central memory, regulatory and stem cell-like memory subsets were sorted. The sample is drawn from a study of beta chain features in type 1 diabetes. Study results and limitations: cDNA-based sequencing might over-represent cells highly expressing TCR.

V usage is TRBV6-6 and J usage is TRBJ2-3, with D possibly being TRBD2 (6 bases). Source material: naive CD4+ T cells from blood. The sequence was obtained from a man between 18 and 29 years old in good health. In DNA form, the CDR3 reads TGTGCCAGCAGCCCACTCAAACGCGGGGCTATAGATACGCAGTATTTT. Translation: CASSPLKRGAIDTQYF.